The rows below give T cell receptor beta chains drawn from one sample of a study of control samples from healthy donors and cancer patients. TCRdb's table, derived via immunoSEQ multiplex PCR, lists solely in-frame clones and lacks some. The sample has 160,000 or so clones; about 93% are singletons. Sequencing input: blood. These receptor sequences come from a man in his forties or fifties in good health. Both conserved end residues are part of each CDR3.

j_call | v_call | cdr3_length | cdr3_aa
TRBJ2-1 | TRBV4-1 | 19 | CASRSGTGLAGPAYNEQFF
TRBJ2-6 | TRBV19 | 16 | CASKLGGASGANVLTF
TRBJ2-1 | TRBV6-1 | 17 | CASSELGPFSSYNEQFF
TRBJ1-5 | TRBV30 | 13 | CAWRGRAHQPQHF
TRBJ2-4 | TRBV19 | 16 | CASREGLAGGKNIQYF
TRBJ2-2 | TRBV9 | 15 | CASTFRSDVGGELFF
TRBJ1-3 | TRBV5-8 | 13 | CASSLGQIDTIYF
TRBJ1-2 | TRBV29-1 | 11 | CSVVQGHGYTF
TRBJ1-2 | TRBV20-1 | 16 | CSASNKGGTGGRGYTF
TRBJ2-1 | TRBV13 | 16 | CASSLRAGPSYNEQFF
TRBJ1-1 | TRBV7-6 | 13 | CASSLGQNTEAFF
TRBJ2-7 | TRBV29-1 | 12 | CSVGGSSYEQYF
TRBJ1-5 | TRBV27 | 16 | CASSPGTGRGNQPQHF
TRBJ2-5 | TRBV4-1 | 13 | CASSLRIQETQYF
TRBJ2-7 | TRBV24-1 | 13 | CATNGTSLYEQYF
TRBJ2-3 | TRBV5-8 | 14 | CASSRLASTDTQYF
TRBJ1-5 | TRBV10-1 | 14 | CASSDGSSNQPQHF
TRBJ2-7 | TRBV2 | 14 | CASRASAIFYEQYF
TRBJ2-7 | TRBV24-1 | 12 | CATSDSLYEQYF
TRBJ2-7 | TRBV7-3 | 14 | CASSRSGSSYEQYF
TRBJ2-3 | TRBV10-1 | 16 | CASSESGAGGPYTQYF
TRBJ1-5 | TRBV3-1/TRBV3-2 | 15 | CASSQGQENNQPQHF
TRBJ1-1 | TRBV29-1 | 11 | CSVTDPTEAFF
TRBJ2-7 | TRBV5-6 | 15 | CASSPLGATTYEQYF
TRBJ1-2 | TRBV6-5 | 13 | CATGQGVDYGYTF
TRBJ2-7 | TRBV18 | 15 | CASSPRQGITYEQYF
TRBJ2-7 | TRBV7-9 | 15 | CASSPAGTLSYEQYF